This T cell receptor beta chain was observed in a study of tumor-infiltrating lymphocytes in primary liver carcinoma. RNA was extracted from whole blood without cell sorting, alongside germline DNA. The investigators made TCR beta cDNA from approximately 0.5 ug total RNA, using a constant-region primer. The TCR beta library was amplified through three nested multiplex PCR rounds in a modified ARM-PCR procedure. TCRdb re-derived calls from the multiplex PCR reads in MiXCR, one entry per CDR3 protein. The sample carries about 310,000 distinct CDR3 sequences, around three fifths recorded once. This clonotype was recorded many times. Sample: peripheral blood. The receptor was derived from a man aged 35-49 years with primary liver carcinoma and hepatitis B virus infection.

CDR3 bases: TGCGCCAGCAGTGGACCAGCGATAGCGGGACCAGGCACAGATACGCAGTATTTT. Its translation is CASSGPAIAGPGTDTQYF. This chain links TRBV10-1 with TRBJ2-3, with 8 bases identical to TRBD2. Germline V gene sequence: CDR1 WNHNN, CDR2 SYGVQD (reference sequence). V was pared by 4 bases and J by 1 base, with 13 bases of the junction left unmatched. CDR3 length: 18 residues.